These 28 T cell receptor beta chains originate from one sample sequenced in a study of blood T cell repertoires in COVID-19. Some clones are missing from TCRdb's copy, which holds only in-frame ones; the method was immunoSEQ multiplex PCR. In the table there are roughly 230,000 clones, around 83% of which are singletons. What was sequenced was peripheral blood. Receptors originate from a man aged 40-55 years with acute or convalescent COVID-19.

This chain connects TRBV21-1 to TRBJ2-7; the D call of TRBD1 is as the table states it, not checked on the DNA. TRBV21-1 is given as a pseudogene. The CDR3 covers 19 residues. CDR3 protein: CASSKAGRGLIIEYYEQYF. The CDR3 DNA sequence: TGTGCCAGCAGCAAAGCCGGCAGGGGGCTTATTATTGAGTACTACGAGCAGTACTTC.

V usage is TRBV28 and J usage is TRBJ1-2, with D possibly TRBD1 on 5 matching bases. The CDR3 is 17 residues long. Trimming left V 7 bases short and J 5 bases short, with 26 bases between. Germline CDR1 is MDHEN and CDR2 is SYDVKM. The CDR3: CASKTRGIGGHFYGYTF. The CDR3, as DNA: TGTGCCAGCAAAACCCGCGGGATCGGGGGTCATTTTTATGGCTACACCTTC.

This chain joins TRBV4-2 and TRBJ2-1, with 7 bases aligning to TRBD1. Trimming removed 2 bases from V and 3 bases from J; junction bases left unmatched: 4. Germline V gene lookup returns CDR1 LGHNA and CDR2 YNFKEQ. The CDR3 totals 15 residues. CDR3 amino acids: CASSQPGQSYNEQFF. The CDR3 DNA is TGTGCCAGCAGCCAACCGGGACAGAGCTACAATGAGCAGTTCTTC.

The chain carries TRBV13 and TRBJ1-1, with D unclear. CDR1 and CDR2 (germline): PRHDT, FYEKMQ (reference sequence). There are 13 residues in the CDR3. The germline V and J ends were trimmed by 2 bases and 5 bases, with 9 bases remaining between them. The CDR3 DNA is TGTGCCAGCAGCTTACGGGGAGGAACTGAAGCTTTCTTT. Protein sequence: CASSLRGGTEAFF.

The chain couples TRBV11-1 to TRBJ1-2; D is perhaps TRBD1 (6 bases). CDR3 size: 15 residues. Looked up from germline, CDR1 is SGHAT and CDR2 is FQDESV (reference sequence). With 5 bases removed from V and 0 bases from J, the gap between germline ends came to 13 bases. The CDR3 sequence is CASSPGQIANYGYTF. The CDR3 coding sequence is TGTGCCAGCAGCCCAGGACAGATAGCTAACTATGGCTACACCTTC.

This chain joins TRBV4-1 and TRBJ1-4; D unclear. The germline gives CDR1 MGHRA, CDR2 YSYEKL. Trimming stripped 1 base from V and 5 bases from J, with 11 bases between. This CDR3 has 15 residues. DNA for the CDR3: TGCGCCAGCAGCCAAGGGCTGTTCTCCAATGAAAAACTGTTTTTT. Protein sequence: CASSQGLFSNEKLFF.

The chain employs TRBV5-6 and TRBJ2-3; 10 nucleotides align to TRBD2. Trimming removed 2 bases from V and 2 bases from J; junction bases left unmatched: 5. The length of the CDR3 is 16 residues. The germline CDR1 and CDR2 sequences are SGHDT and YYEEEE. The CDR3 loop reads CASSLVLAGVTDTQYF. Here the CDR3 DNA reads TGTGCCAGCAGCTTAGTTCTAGCGGGGGTCACAGATACGCAGTATTTT.

This clone was observed a few times. One end of the junction varies from germline; a read error may be responsible. The chain is built from TRBV15 and TRBJ1-1; D ambiguous. This CDR3 has 9 residues. Per the germline V gene, CDR1 is LNHNV and CDR2 is YYDKDF (reference sequence). CDR3: CATAGGFIF. CDR3 DNA: TGTGCCACCGCGGGAGGATTTATCTTT.

The chain joins TRBV5-1 to TRBJ1-5; 10 bases map to TRBD1. This CDR3 is 15 amino acids long. With V trimmed by 0 bases and J by 6 bases, 3 bases remained unmatched. The germline V gene has CDR1 SGHRS and CDR2 YFSETQ. CDR3 loop: CASSLEGQGSQPQHF. CDR3 DNA: TGCGCCAGCAGCTTGGAGGGACAGGGGTCTCAGCCCCAGCATTTT.

In its sample, this clone was seen once. This chain uses TRBV9 with TRBJ2-7, with 9 bases aligning to TRBD2. This CDR3 is 16 amino acids long. Germline loops: CDR1 SGDLS, CDR2 YYNGEE. V dropped 0 bases and J dropped 2; count of bases not matched to a gene: 6. CDR3 sequence reads: CASSVDGGGAPYEQYF. The CDR3 DNA sequence: TGTGCCAGCAGCGTAGACGGCGGGGGGGCCCCCTACGAGCAGTACTTC.

J is TRBJ1-4 and V is TRBV18; D is perhaps TRBD1 (5 bases). V lost 4 bases and J lost 7, with 10 bases in between. There are 13 residues in the CDR3. Germline V gene sequence: CDR1 KGHSH, CDR2 LQKENI. The CDR3 sequence: CASSQGLSEKLFF. In DNA, the CDR3 is TGTGCCAGCTCACAGGGGTTGAGTGAAAAACTGTTTTTT.

The chain carries TRBV12-5 and TRBJ2-3; 7 nucleotides line up with TRBD1. CDR1 is LGHNT, CDR2 FRNRAP, per germline. V gave up 3 bases and J gave up 2 bases; unmatched junction bases: 5. The CDR3 runs 15 residues. CDR3 in DNA: TGTGCTAGTGGTTTAGGGGACAGTCCCACAGATACGCAGTATTTT. It is translated as CASGLGDSPTDTQYF.

The chain links TRBV19 to TRBJ2-1; perhaps TRBD2 as D (5 bases). CDR1 LNHDA and CDR2 SQIVND come from the germline V gene (reference sequence). There are 14 residues in the CDR3. V was pared by 1 base and J by 4 bases, with 8 bases between. Here the CDR3 DNA reads TGTGCCAGTAGTATAGCATGGACTTACAATGAGCAGTTCTTC. It specifies CASSIAWTYNEQFF.

The gene calls are TRBV30 and TRBJ1-2; 11 bases map to TRBD1. The CDR3 is 15 residues long. The V gene's germline CDR1 is GTSNPN and CDR2 SVGIG (reference sequence). The junction had 7 bases not matched to a gene; V was cut back by 3 bases and J by 4 bases. Here the CDR3 DNA reads TGTGCCTGGAGACCGGACAGGGGGCTGATCTATGGCTACACCTTC. Its translation is CAWRPDRGLIYGYTF.

This clone was seen a handful of times. The chain employs TRBV6-6 and TRBJ1-2; a possible D gene is TRBD1 (6 bases). The CDR3 has 14 amino acids. The ends were cut back, 7 bases at V and 4 bases at J, with 16 bases in the middle. Germline V gives CDR1 MNHNY, CDR2 SVGAGI (reference sequence). CDR3 bases: TGTGCCAGCACCTTCCTACAGGGCGCCTATGGCTACACCTTC. Its protein product is CASTFLQGAYGYTF.

The chain couples TRBV7-2 to TRBJ1-2; the D gene is possibly TRBD1 (6 bases). The CDR3 covers 13 residues. V gave up 3 bases and J gave up 7 bases, with 12 bases separating them. The germline V gene has CDR1 SGHTA and CDR2 FQGNSA. The CDR3 loop reads CASSLGAQGGYTF. Written as DNA, the CDR3 is TGTGCCAGCAGCTTGGGGGCTCAGGGTGGCTACACCTTC. The whole variable domain, filled in from reference TRBV7-2 and TRBJ1-2, reads GAGVSQSPSNKVTEKGKDVELRCDPISGHTALYWYRQSLGQGLEFLIYFQGNSAPDKSGLPSDRFSAERTGGSVSTLTIQRTQQEDSAVYLCASSLGAQGGYTFGSGTRLTVV.

The J gene is TRBJ1-4, the V gene TRBV6-5; D is unclear. Between the trimmed V and J ends, which lost 4 bases and 0 bases, there was a span of 6 bases. The CDR3 is 14 residues long. Germline V gene data show CDR1 as MNHEY and CDR2 as SVGAGI. The CDR3 region is CASSWSATNEKLFF. The CDR3 DNA is TGTGCCAGCAGTTGGAGCGCAACTAATGAAAAACTGTTTTTT.

The rearrangement uses TRBV30 and TRBJ1-1; a possible D gene is TRBD1 (5 bases). This CDR3 region has 12 residues. The germline gives CDR1 GTSNPN, CDR2 SVGIG (reference sequence). V dropped 4 bases and J dropped 6 bases, with 12 bases sitting between them. In nucleotides, the CDR3 is TGTGCCTGGAAGGTTCGGGGGGCTGAAGCTTTCTTT. This translates into CAWKVRGAEAFF. Based on the CDR3 plus reference TRBV30 and TRBJ1-1, the full variable domain is SQTIHQWPATLVQPVGSPLSLECTVEGTSNPNLYWYRQAAGRGLQLLFYSVGIGQISSEVPQNLSASRPQDRQFILSSKKLLLSDSGFYLCAWKVRGAEAFFGQGTRLTVV.

The chain combines TRBV4-1 with TRBJ1-4; the D is unclear. The germline V gene encodes CDR1 MGHRA and CDR2 YSYEKL. V was pared by 1 base and J by 5 bases, with 5 bases between. This CDR3 region has 13 residues. CDR3 region: CASSQGGNEKLFF. The CDR3, as DNA: TGCGCCAGCAGCCAAGGAGGGAATGAAAAACTGTTTTTT.

The CDR3 nucleotides are TGTGCCAGCAGCTTCGCGACAGGGGGCAACCCTGAGCAGTTCTTC. Translating gives CASSFATGGNPEQFF. The chain employs TRBV5-4 and TRBJ2-1; 10 bases map to TRBD1. This CDR3 is built from 15 residues. The V gene's germline CDR1 is SGHNT and CDR2 YYREEE (reference sequence). V dropped 2 bases and J dropped 9; count of bases not matched to a gene: 8.

The rearrangement joins TRBV2 to TRBJ2-7; D gene unclear. The CDR3 spans 14 residues. CDR1 and CDR2 from the germline V gene are SNHLY and FYNNEI. Trimming stripped 3 bases from V and 3 bases from J, with 12 bases between. The CDR3 loop reads CASSEWRTFYEQYF. CDR3 DNA sequence: TGTGCCAGCAGTGAGTGGAGAACTTTCTACGAGCAGTACTTC.

The genes are TRBV5-1 and TRBJ2-5; TRBD1 might be the D (5 bases). Trimming stripped 2 bases from V and 3 bases from J, with 14 bases between. The length of the CDR3 is 15 residues. Germline CDR1 SGHRS, CDR2 YFSETQ. Written as DNA, the CDR3 is TGCGCCAGCAGCTTTGGGCATGAGACAGAAGAGACCCAGTACTTC. This gives the protein CASSFGHETEETQYF.

As concerns this clone: Given a much more abundant clone one base away, this may be a read error. For the CDR3, the DNA is TGTGCCAGCACCCCCCAGGGGAATTCACCCCTCCACTTT. This sequence encodes CASTPQGNSPLHF. The V and J genes are TRBV6-2 or TRBV6-3 and TRBJ1-6, with TRBD1 as a possible D gene (6 bases). V lost 7 bases and J lost 7, with 11 bases in between. Per germline, CDR1 MNHEY and CDR2 SVGEGT. This CDR3 region has 13 residues.

The rearrangement uses TRBV5-6 and TRBJ2-1; 9 nucleotides align to TRBD2. This CDR3 has 15 residues. With V trimmed by 0 bases and J by 2 bases, 0 bases remained unmatched. Looked up from germline, CDR1 is SGHDT and CDR2 is YYEEEE. This chain's CDR3 is CASSLERGAYNEQFF. DNA of the CDR3: TGTGCCAGCAGCTTGGAGCGGGGGGCCTACAATGAGCAGTTCTTC.

The CDR3 here is CASSSGGNVYEQYF. The CDR3 region has the DNA TGCGCCAGCAGCTCAGGGGGGAACGTCTACGAGCAGTACTTC. The rearrangement joins TRBV5-1 to TRBJ2-7, with D possibly TRBD1 on 7 matching bases. The V and J ends lost 3 bases and 3 bases respectively, with 13 bases between them. Germline CDR1 SGHRS, CDR2 YFSETQ. The length of the CDR3 is 14 residues. Filled out from reference TRBV5-1 and TRBJ2-7, the complete variable domain reads KAGVTQTPRYLIKTRGQQVTLSCSPISGHRSVSWYQQTPGQGLQFLFEYFSETQRNKGNFPGRFSGRQFSNSRSEMNVSTLELGDSALYLCASSSGGNVYEQYFGPGTRLTVT.

This clone was detected only once. This chain uses TRBV19 with TRBJ1-1; tentative D call: TRBD1 (6 bases). Germline CDR1 reads LNHDA; CDR2 reads SQIVND (reference sequence). The CDR3 is made up of 14 amino acids. The V end was cut by 3 bases, the J end by 7 bases, with 15 bases between. CDR3 sequence reads: CASSMGLRGGEAFF. The CDR3 DNA is TGTGCCAGTAGTATGGGCCTCAGGGGTGGTGAAGCTTTCTTT. Filled out from reference TRBV19 and TRBJ1-1, the complete variable domain reads DGGITQSPKYLFRKEGQNVTLSCEQNLNHDAMYWYRQDPGQGLRLIYYSQIVNDFQKGDIAEGYSVSREKKESFPLTVTSAQKNPTAFYLCASSMGLRGGEAFFGQGTRLTVV.

This clone was counted once. The chain links TRBV5-1 to TRBJ2-5; 8 nucleotides line up with TRBD1. Germline assignment: CDR1 SGHRS and CDR2 YFSETQ. The CDR3 has 16 residues. V shed 4 bases and J 2 bases; nucleotides not matched to a gene: 10. CDR3: CASSPGQGGWQETQYF. As DNA, the CDR3 is TGCGCCAGCAGCCCCGGACAGGGAGGTTGGCAAGAGACCCAGTACTTC. The full variable domain, completed using reference TRBV5-1 and TRBJ2-5, is KAGVTQTPRYLIKTRGQQVTLSCSPISGHRSVSWYQQTPGQGLQFLFEYFSETQRNKGNFPGRFSGRQFSNSRSEMNVSTLELGDSALYLCASSPGQGGWQETQYFGPGTRLLVL.

The rearrangement joins TRBV19 to TRBJ1-2; TRBD1 matches at 8 bases. V was clipped by 5 bases and J by 4 bases; unmatched bases: 0. CDR3 length: 12 residues. CDR1 and CDR2 (germline): LNHDA, SQIVND (reference sequence). Written as DNA, the CDR3 is TGTGCCAGTAGTGACAGGGGCTATGGCTACACCTTC. It encodes CASSDRGYGYTF. The full variable domain, with the rest looked up from reference TRBV19 and TRBJ1-2, is DGGITQSPKYLFRKEGQNVTLSCEQNLNHDAMYWYRQDPGQGLRLIYYSQIVNDFQKGDIAEGYSVSREKKESFPLTVTSAQKNPTAFYLCASSDRGYGYTFGSGTRLTVV.